This entry is about one TCR beta chain. The junction had 11 bases not matched to a gene; V was cut back by 1 base and J by 4 bases. The CDR3 is 17 amino acids. Germline CDR1 SGHVS, CDR2 FQNEAQ. This sample is part of a study of shared clonotypes between healthy human individuals. Whole-study context: CD4 naive and memory got three plates each, CD8 naive two, CD8 memory one.

Some clones are missing from TCRdb's copy, which holds only in-frame ones; the method was immunoSEQ multiplex PCR. The table includes roughly 650,000 clones, approximately 97% detected once. This chain uses TRBV7-8 with TRBJ2-3, with TRBD2 matching over 7 bases. This sequence originates from a woman aged 25 to 39 in good health. Sample: naive CD4+ T cells sorted from blood. Subset in this sample: CD45RA+ positively selected. CDR3 sequence: CASSLGPRGGRSDTQYF. DNA of the CDR3: TGTGCCAGCAGCTTAGGACCAAGGGGCGGGAGATCAGATACGCAGTATTTT.